One and the same sample provided the 9 T cell receptor beta chains below, sequenced in a study of blood T cell repertoires in COVID-19. Data came from immunoSEQ multiplex PCR; TCRdb stores just in-frame clones and leaves some out. The data show about 270,000 clones, with 75% to 90% seen just once and roughly 13% held by the top ten. Input material: peripheral blood. These TCRs come from a woman aged 70-85 years with COVID-19, enrolled during active disease.

This rearrangement joins TRBV7-9 to TRBJ1-2; no definite D call. V was clipped by 2 bases and J by 4 bases, with 8 bases between them. Germline assignment: CDR1 SEHNR and CDR2 FQNEAQ (reference sequence). The CDR3 extends over 13 amino acids. The CDR3, as DNA: TGTGCCAGCAGCTTATCGGAGACCTATGGCTACACCTTC. Its protein is CASSLSETYGYTF.

This clone appeared once. The J gene is TRBJ1-5, the V gene TRBV6-5; TRBD1 might be the D (6 bases). Germline assignment: CDR1 MNHEY and CDR2 SVGAGI. The CDR3 contains 14 residues. V was shortened by 2 bases and J by 5 bases, with 10 bases between the two germline ends. The CDR3 here is CASSYNRAYQPQHF. The CDR3 nucleotides read TGTGCCAGCAGTTACAACAGGGCTTATCAGCCCCAGCATTTT.

The J gene is TRBJ2-3, the V gene TRBV4-1; D might be TRBD1 (6 bases). This CDR3 contains 16 residues. Trimming pared 3 bases from V and 1 base from J, leaving 14 bases between. The germline CDR1 and CDR2 sequences are MGHRA and YSYEKL. In DNA form, the CDR3 reads TGCGCCAGCAGCCAGCCGACAGGCGGCCGCACAGATACGCAGTATTTT. Translation gives CASSQPTGGRTDTQYF.

V gene TRBV2 combines with J gene TRBJ1-1; the D gene is possibly TRBD1 (5 bases). The CDR3 has 13 residues. V was shortened by 2 bases and J by 3 bases, with 7 bases between the two germline ends. The germline gives CDR1 SNHLY, CDR2 FYNNEI. CDR3: CASSEQGDTEAFF. The CDR3 region has the DNA TGTGCCAGCAGTGAACAGGGTGACACTGAAGCTTTCTTT. The full variable domain, in which reference TRBV2 and TRBJ1-1 provide the parts outside the CDR3, is EPEVTQTPSHQVTQMGQEVILRCVPISNHLYFYWYRQILGQKVEFLVSFYNNEISEKSEIFDDQFSVERPDGSNFTLKIRSTKLEDSAMYFCASSEQGDTEAFFGQGTRLTVV.

The chain recombines TRBV6-6 with TRBJ2-7; perhaps TRBD1 as D (6 bases). The ends were cut back, 5 bases at V and 4 bases at J, with 18 bases in the middle. The CDR3 spans 15 residues. CDR1 and CDR2 from the germline V gene are MNHNY and SVGAGI (reference sequence). The CDR3 here is CASSDPGHTSYEQYF. CDR3 nucleotides: TGTGCCAGCAGTGACCCGGGACATACTTCTTACGAGCAGTACTTC.

This sequence joins TRBV30 and TRBJ2-7, with 7 positions matching TRBD1. Germline values: CDR1 GTSNPN, CDR2 SVGIG (reference sequence). The CDR3 is made up of 14 amino acids. V dropped 0 bases and J dropped 2; count of bases not matched to a gene: 4. CDR3 bases: TGTGCCTGGAGTGTAGGGCAGGGGGCCTACGAGCAGTACTTC. Its protein product is CAWSVGQGAYEQYF.

This chain links TRBV5-1 with TRBJ1-1, with TRBD1 matching over 7 bases. This CDR3 region has 16 residues. V shed 0 bases and J 1 base; nucleotides not matched to a gene: 6. Germline assignment: CDR1 SGHRS and CDR2 YFSETQ. The CDR3 sequence: CASSLVPGQTNTEAFF. CDR3 nucleotide sequence: TGCGCCAGCAGCTTGGTCCCGGGACAGACGAACACTGAAGCTTTCTTT.

V and J are TRBV19 and TRBJ1-5; TRBD1 aligns across 8 bases. The CDR3 has 13 residues. Per germline, CDR1 LNHDA and CDR2 SQIVND (reference sequence). J gave up 5 bases and V 5 bases, and 2 bases lay outside the gene matches. The CDR3 here is CASSETGDQPQHF. CDR3 coding DNA: TGTGCCAGTAGTGAGACAGGGGATCAGCCCCAGCATTTT.

This clone has more than one count but fewer than ten. For the CDR3, the DNA is TGTGCCAGCAGCCCCCACCTAGTAGCCAAAAACATTCAGTACTTC. It specifies CASSPHLVAKNIQYF. J is TRBJ2-4 and V is TRBV7-9; D is undetermined. This CDR3 spans 15 amino acids. V lost 5 bases and J 0 bases, leaving 11 bases between the germline ends. Germline lookup yields CDR1 SEHNR and CDR2 FQNEAQ (reference sequence).